The 14 T cell receptor beta chains below all came from one sample that was sequenced in a study of blood T cell repertoires in COVID-19. The repertoire was sequenced with immunoSEQ multiplex PCR; TCRdb's copy has only in-frame clones and lacks some. The data show 50,000 to 80,000 clones, under 80% seen once. Sequenced input: peripheral blood. The source of these receptors is a human donor in a cohort sampled during active COVID-19.

The chain is built from TRBV11-3 and TRBJ2-5, with 8 bases aligning to TRBD1. This CDR3 has 14 amino acids. V was clipped by 5 bases and J by 5 bases; unmatched bases: 7. CDR1 is SGHNT and CDR2 is YENEEA in the germline V gene. CDR3: CASSIRQGSETQYF. DNA of the CDR3: TGTGCCAGCAGCATACGACAGGGGTCGGAGACCCAGTACTTC.

CDR3 residues: CAWSQRGSSYNEQFF. CDR3 bases: TGTGCCTGGAGTCAAAGGGGGAGCTCCTACAATGAGCAGTTCTTC. V and J are TRBV30 and TRBJ2-1; tentatively, D is TRBD1 (6 bases). Trimming removed 2 bases from V and 0 bases from J, with 11 bases in between. This CDR3 has 15 amino acids. Per the germline V gene, CDR1 is GTSNPN and CDR2 is SVGIG (reference sequence). The full variable domain, rest sourced from reference TRBV30 and TRBJ2-1, is SQTIHQWPATLVQPVGSPLSLECTVEGTSNPNLYWYRQAAGRGLQLLFYSVGIGQISSEVPQNLSASRPQDRQFILSSKKLLLSDSGFYLCAWSQRGSSYNEQFFGPGTRLTVL.

CDR3 region: CASSDSGGNTIYF. In DNA, the CDR3 is TGTGCCAGTAGTGATTCGGGAGGAAACACCATATATTTT. The chain uses TRBV19 and TRBJ1-3; D gene ambiguous. V was shortened by 5 bases and J by 4 bases, with 9 bases between the two germline ends. CDR3 length equals 13 residues. The V gene's germline CDR1 is LNHDA and CDR2 SQIVND (reference sequence).

V is TRBV5-4 and J is TRBJ2-2; 13 bases align to TRBD2. The CDR3 contains 18 residues. Germline V gives CDR1 SGHNT, CDR2 YYREEE (reference sequence). The V gene end was trimmed by 5 bases and the J gene end by 4 bases; junction bases not matched to a gene: 11. The CDR3 DNA reads as TGTGCCAGCAGTCCGACTAGCGGGGGGTTCCGTGGCACCGGGGAGCTGTTTTTT. Translating gives CASSPTSGGFRGTGELFF.

The V call is TRBV21-1, the J call TRBJ1-5; the table assigns TRBD1, which was not confirmed against the DNA. TRBV21-1 represents a pseudogene. The CDR3 totals 16 residues. CDR3 bases: TGTGCCAGCAGCAAATTTTTGTGGACAGGCAATCAGCCCCAGCATTTT. It yields the protein CASSKFLWTGNQPQHF.

V gene TRBV5-1 combines with J gene TRBJ2-1; D is ambiguous. Germline CDR1 and CDR2: SGHRS and YFSETQ. This CDR3 has 12 amino acids. With 3 bases removed from V and 10 bases from J, the gap between germline ends came to 11 bases. Here the CDR3 DNA reads TGCGCCAGCAGCTCCCCCGGGTGGGAGCAGTTCTTC. Translation: CASSSPGWEQFF. Full variable domain (rest looked up from reference TRBV5-1 and TRBJ2-1): KAGVTQTPRYLIKTRGQQVTLSCSPISGHRSVSWYQQTPGQGLQFLFEYFSETQRNKGNFPGRFSGRQFSNSRSEMNVSTLELGDSALYLCASSSPGWEQFFGPGTRLTVL.

The V gene is TRBV6-2 or TRBV6-3, the J gene TRBJ1-5; D might be TRBD1 (6 bases). The V gene's germline CDR1 is MNHEY and CDR2 SVGEGT. There are 14 residues in the CDR3. Trimming pared 2 bases from V and 6 bases from J, leaving 11 bases between. The CDR3 is CASSYTQGSQPQHF. The DNA for the CDR3 is TGTGCCAGCAGTTACACTCAGGGGAGTCAGCCCCAGCATTTT.

The chain has TRBV6-5 and TRBJ2-3; weak D call: TRBD1 (6 bases). Trimming shortened V by 4 bases and J by 6 bases, and 11 bases separated the two germline ends. The CDR3 totals 13 residues. In germline, CDR1 is MNHEY, CDR2 SVGAGI. CDR3 residues: CASSWTVRDTQYF. For the CDR3, the DNA is TGTGCCAGCAGTTGGACAGTCCGGGATACGCAGTATTTT.

The rearrangement uses TRBV5-1 and TRBJ2-2; D is possibly TRBD1 (5 bases). V was clipped by 0 bases and J by 4 bases, with 13 bases between them. Germline CDR1 reads SGHRS; CDR2 reads YFSETQ. The CDR3 loop spans 16 amino acids. The CDR3 loop reads CASSLGAAGITGELFF. In DNA form, the CDR3 reads TGCGCCAGCAGCTTGGGGGCGGCAGGGATCACCGGGGAGCTGTTTTTT.

The chain joins TRBV14 to TRBJ1-6, with D uncertain. The CDR3 extends over 18 amino acids. Trimming took 0 bases from V and 9 from J, leaving 21 bases between them. The germline V gene has CDR1 SGHDN and CDR2 FVKESK. In DNA, the CDR3 is TGTGCCAGCAGCCAAGAAAGGACTCTTGGGCGTAGAGGTTCACCCCTCCACTTT. It yields the protein CASSQERTLGRRGSPLHF.

Details on this clone: This sample also contains other DNA sequences that code for the same CDR3. The CDR3 spells CASSYSQQTEAFF. The CDR3 DNA sequence: TGTGCCAGCAGTTATTCCCAACAAACTGAAGCTTTCTTT. The rearrangement links TRBV6-4 to TRBJ1-1; D is unclear. Trimming took off 5 bases at V and 5 bases at J, with 12 bases between the two ends. The CDR3 extends over 13 amino acids. Looked up from germline, CDR1 is MRHNA and CDR2 is SNTAGT.

The rearrangement uses TRBV6-1 and TRBJ2-1; a possible D gene is TRBD2 (6 bases). Trimming pared 1 base from V and 7 bases from J, leaving 14 bases between. The CDR3 totals 15 residues. Germline V lookup: CDR1 MNHNS, CDR2 SASEGT. This CDR3 is CASSEVFGTPNEQFF. The CDR3, as DNA: TGTGCCAGCAGTGAAGTTTTCGGGACTCCTAATGAGCAGTTCTTC.

V and J are TRBV7-2 and TRBJ2-5; weak D call: TRBD2 (5 bases). With 5 bases removed from V and 1 base from J, the gap between germline ends came to 11 bases. Germline V gives CDR1 SGHTA, CDR2 FQGNSA. The CDR3 sequence is 14 residues long. CDR3 DNA sequence: TGTGCCAGCAGCGGGAGTGGGGTCCAAGAGACCCAGTACTTC. This codes for CASSGSGVQETQYF.

V gene TRBV4-2 combines with J gene TRBJ1-1, with 8 bases identical to TRBD1. The CDR3 has 15 amino acids. Germline CDR1 and CDR2: LGHNA and YNFKEQ. The J segment lost 2 bases and the V segment lost 4 bases, leaving 6 bases of the junction unmatched. CDR3 DNA sequence: TGTGCCAGCAGCCTCCCGGGACAGGAAAACACTGAAGCTTTCTTT. Its translation is CASSLPGQENTEAFF.